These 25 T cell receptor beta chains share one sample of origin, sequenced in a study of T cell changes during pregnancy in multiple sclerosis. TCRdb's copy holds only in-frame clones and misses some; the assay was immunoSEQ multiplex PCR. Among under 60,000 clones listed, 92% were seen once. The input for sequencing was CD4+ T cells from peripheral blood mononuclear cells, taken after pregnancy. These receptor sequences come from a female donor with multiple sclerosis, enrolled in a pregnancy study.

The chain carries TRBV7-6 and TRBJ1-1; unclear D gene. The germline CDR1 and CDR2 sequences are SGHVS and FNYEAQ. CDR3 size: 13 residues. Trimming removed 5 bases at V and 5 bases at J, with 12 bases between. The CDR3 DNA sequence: TGTGCCAGCAGCCCGAGGGAGGTAACTGAAGCTTTCTTT. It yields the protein CASSPREVTEAFF.

This CDR3 reads CASSPRGTGDQPQHF. CDR3 coding DNA: TGTGCCAGCTCACCGCGAGGGACAGGGGATCAGCCCCAGCATTTT. The chain carries TRBV18 and TRBJ1-5, with 10 bases lining up with TRBD1. Germline V gene sequence: CDR1 KGHSH, CDR2 LQKENI. The junction had 4 bases not matched to a gene; V was cut back by 3 bases and J by 5 bases. This CDR3 has 15 residues.

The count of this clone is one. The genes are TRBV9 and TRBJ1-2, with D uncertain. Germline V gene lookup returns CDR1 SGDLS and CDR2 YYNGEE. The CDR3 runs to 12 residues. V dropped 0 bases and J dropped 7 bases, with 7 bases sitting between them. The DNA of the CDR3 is TGTGCCAGCAGCGTAGTGACTACTGGCTACACCTTC. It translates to CASSVVTTGYTF.

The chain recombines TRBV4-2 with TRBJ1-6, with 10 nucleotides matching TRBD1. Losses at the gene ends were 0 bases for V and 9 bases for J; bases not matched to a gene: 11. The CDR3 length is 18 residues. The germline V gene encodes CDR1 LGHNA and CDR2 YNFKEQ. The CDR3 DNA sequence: TGTGCCAGCAGCCAAGAGGGACAGGGGATTAATGTCGGTTCACCCCTCCACTTT. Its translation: CASSQEGQGINVGSPLHF.

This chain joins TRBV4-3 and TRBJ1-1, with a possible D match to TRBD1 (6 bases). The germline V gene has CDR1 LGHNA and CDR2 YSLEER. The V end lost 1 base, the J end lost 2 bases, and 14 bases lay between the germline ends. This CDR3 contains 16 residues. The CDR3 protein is CASSQGQGLGNTEAFF. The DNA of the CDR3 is TGCGCCAGCAGCCAAGGGCAGGGGTTGGGTAACACTGAAGCTTTCTTT.

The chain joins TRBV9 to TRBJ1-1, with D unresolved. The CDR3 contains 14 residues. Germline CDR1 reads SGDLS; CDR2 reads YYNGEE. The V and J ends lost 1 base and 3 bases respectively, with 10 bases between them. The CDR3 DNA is TGTGCCAGCAGCGTACATTCCTCGGACACTGAAGCTTTCTTT. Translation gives CASSVHSSDTEAFF. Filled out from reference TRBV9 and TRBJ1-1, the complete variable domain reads DSGVTQTPKHLITATGQRVTLRCSPRSGDLSVYWYQQSLDQGLQFLIQYYNGEERAKGNILERFSAQQFPDLHSELNLSSLELGDSALYFCASSVHSSDTEAFFGQGTRLTVV.

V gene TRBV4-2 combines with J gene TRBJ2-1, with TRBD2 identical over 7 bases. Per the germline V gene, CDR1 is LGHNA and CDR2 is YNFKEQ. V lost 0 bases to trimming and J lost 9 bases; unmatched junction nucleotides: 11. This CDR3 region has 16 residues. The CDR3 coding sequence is TGTGCCAGCAGCCAAGATGTTGGCGGGGGAGGAGGTGAGCAGTTCTTC. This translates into CASSQDVGGGGGEQFF.

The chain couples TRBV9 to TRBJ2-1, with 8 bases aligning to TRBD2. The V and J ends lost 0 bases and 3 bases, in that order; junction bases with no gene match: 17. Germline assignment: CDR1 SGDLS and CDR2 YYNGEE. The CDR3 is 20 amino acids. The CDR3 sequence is CASSVGTAGGPPALYNEQFF. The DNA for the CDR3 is TGTGCCAGCAGCGTAGGGACGGCGGGGGGTCCCCCTGCCCTCTACAATGAGCAGTTCTTC.

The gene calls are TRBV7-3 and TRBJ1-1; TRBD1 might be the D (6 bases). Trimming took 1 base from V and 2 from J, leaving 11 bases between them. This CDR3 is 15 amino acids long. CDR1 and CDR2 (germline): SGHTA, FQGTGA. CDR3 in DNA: TGTGCCAGCAGCTTAATGGCAGGGGACAACACTGAAGCTTTCTTT. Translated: CASSLMAGDNTEAFF.

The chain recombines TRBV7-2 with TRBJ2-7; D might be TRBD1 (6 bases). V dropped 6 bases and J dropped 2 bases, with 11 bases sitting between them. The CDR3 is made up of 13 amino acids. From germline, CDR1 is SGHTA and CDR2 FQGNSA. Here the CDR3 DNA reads TGTGCCAGCAGGGTGACAGGCGCCTACGAGCAGTACTTC. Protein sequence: CASRVTGAYEQYF.

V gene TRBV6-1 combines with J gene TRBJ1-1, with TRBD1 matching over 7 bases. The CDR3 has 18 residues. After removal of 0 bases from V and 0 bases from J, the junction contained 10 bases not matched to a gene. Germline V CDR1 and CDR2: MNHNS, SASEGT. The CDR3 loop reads CASSEASTGYWMNTEAFF. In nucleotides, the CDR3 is TGTGCCAGCAGTGAAGCCTCGACAGGGTACTGGATGAACACTGAAGCTTTCTTT.

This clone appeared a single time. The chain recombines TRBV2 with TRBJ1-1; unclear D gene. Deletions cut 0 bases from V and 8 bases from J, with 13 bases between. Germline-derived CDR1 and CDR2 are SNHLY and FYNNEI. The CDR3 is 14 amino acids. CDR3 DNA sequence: TGTGCCAGCAGTGAAGCCGTCTCCTGGGCCGAAGCTTTCTTT. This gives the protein CASSEAVSWAEAFF.

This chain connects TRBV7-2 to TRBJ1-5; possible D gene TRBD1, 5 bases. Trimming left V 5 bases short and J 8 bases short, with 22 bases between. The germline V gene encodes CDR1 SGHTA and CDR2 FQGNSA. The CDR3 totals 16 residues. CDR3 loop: CASSRLQWGTGEPQHF. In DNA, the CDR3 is TGTGCCAGCAGCCGCTTACAGTGGGGGACGGGGGAGCCCCAGCATTTT. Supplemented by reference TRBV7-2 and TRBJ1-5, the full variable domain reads GAGVSQSPSNKVTEKGKDVELRCDPISGHTALYWYRQSLGQGLEFLIYFQGNSAPDKSGLPSDRFSAERTGGSVSTLTIQRTQQEDSAVYLCASSRLQWGTGEPQHFGDGTRLSIL.

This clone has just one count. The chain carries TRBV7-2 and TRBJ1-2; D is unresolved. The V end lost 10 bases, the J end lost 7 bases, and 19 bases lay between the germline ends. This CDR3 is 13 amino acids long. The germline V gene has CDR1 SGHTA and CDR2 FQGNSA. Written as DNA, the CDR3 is TGTGCCACCTCAACCGAGGGCAGACGTGGCTACACCTTC. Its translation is CATSTEGRRGYTF.

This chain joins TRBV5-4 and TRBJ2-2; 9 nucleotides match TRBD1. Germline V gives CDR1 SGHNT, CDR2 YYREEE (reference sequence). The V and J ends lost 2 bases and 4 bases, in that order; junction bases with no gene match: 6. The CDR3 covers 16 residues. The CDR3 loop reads CASSFLQGAGTGELFF. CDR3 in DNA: TGTGCCAGCAGCTTTTTACAGGGGGCAGGCACCGGGGAGCTGTTTTTT.

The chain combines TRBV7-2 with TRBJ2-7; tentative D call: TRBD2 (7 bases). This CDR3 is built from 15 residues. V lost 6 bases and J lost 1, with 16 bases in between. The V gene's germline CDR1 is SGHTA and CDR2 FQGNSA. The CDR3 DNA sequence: TGTGCCAGCAGTTCGGGCGGGGGCCCTTCCTACGAGCAGTACTTC. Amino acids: CASSSGGGPSYEQYF.

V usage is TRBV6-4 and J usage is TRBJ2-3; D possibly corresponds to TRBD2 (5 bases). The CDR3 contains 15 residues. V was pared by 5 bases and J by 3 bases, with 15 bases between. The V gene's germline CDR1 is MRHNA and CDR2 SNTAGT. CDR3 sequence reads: CASSQTTLRTDTQYF. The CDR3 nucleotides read TGTGCCAGCAGTCAGACTACCCTGAGGACAGATACGCAGTATTTT.

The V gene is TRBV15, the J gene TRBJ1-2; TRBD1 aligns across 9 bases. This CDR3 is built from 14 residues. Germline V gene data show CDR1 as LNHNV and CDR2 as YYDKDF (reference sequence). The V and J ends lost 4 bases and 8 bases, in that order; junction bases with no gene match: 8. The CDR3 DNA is TGTGCCACCAGCACCGGGACAGGGCTGATCGGCTACACCTTC. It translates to CATSTGTGLIGYTF.

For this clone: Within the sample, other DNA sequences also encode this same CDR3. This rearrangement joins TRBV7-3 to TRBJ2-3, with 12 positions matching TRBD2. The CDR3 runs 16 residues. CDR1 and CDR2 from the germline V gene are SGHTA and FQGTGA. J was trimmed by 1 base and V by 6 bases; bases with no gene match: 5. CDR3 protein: CASSSGLAGRTDTQYF. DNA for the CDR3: TGTGCCAGCAGTTCCGGACTAGCGGGGCGCACAGATACGCAGTATTTT.

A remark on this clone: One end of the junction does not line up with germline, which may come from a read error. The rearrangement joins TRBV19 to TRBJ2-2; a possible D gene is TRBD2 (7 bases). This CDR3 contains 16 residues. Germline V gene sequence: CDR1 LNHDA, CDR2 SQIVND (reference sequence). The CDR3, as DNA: TGTGCCAGTAGTATTGGCGGGGGCGCGAATACCGGGGAGCTGTTTTTT. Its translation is CASSIGGGANTGELFF.

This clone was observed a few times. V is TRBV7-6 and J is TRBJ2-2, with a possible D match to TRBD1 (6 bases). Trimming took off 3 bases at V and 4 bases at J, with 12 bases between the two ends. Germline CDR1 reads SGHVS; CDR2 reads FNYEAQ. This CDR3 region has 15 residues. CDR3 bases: TGTGCCAGCAGCTTCACCAGGGGAGTCACCGGGGAGCTGTTTTTT. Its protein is CASSFTRGVTGELFF.

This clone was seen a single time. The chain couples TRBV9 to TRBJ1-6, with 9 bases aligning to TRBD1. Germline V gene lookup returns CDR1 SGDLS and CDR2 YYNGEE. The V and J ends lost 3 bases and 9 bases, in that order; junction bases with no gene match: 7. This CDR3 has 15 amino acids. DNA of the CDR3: TGTGCCAGCAGCGCCCCGACAGGGGGAACTTCACCCCTCCACTTT. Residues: CASSAPTGGTSPLHF.

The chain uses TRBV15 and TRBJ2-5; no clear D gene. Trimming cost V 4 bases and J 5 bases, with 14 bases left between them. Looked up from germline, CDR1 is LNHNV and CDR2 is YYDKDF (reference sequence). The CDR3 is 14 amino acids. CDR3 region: CATSTSVGQETQYF. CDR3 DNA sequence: TGTGCCACCAGCACATCGGTGGGCCAGGAGACCCAGTACTTC. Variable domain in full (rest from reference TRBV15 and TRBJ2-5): DAMVIQNPRYQVTQFGKPVTLSCSQTLNHNVMYWYQQKSSQAPKLLFHYYDKDFNNEADTPDNFQSRRPNTSFCFLDIRSPGLGDTAMYLCATSTSVGQETQYFGPGTRLLVL.

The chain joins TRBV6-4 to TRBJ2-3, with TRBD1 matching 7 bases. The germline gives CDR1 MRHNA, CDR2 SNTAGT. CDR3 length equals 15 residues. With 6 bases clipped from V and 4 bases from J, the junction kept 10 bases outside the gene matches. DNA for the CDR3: TGTGCCAGCAGCTTACAGGGGCCCGGGCCAGATACGCAGTATTTT. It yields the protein CASSLQGPGPDTQYF.

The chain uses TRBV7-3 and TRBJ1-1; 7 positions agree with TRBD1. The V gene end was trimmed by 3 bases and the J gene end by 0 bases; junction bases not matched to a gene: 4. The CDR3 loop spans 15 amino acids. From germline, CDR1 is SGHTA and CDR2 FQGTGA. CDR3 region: CASSLTGTMNTEAFF. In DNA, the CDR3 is TGTGCCAGCAGCTTGACAGGGACGATGAACACTGAAGCTTTCTTT.